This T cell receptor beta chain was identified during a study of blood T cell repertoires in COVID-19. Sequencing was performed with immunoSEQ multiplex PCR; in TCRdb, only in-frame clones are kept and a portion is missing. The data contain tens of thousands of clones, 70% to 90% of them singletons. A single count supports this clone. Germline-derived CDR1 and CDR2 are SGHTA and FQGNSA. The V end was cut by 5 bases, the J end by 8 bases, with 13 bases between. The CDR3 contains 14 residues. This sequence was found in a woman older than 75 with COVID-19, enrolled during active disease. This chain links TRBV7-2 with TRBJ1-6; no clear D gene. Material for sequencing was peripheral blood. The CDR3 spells CASSPGYADSPLHF. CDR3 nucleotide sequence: TGTGCCAGCAGCCCGGGTTACGCTGATTCACCCCTCCACTTT.